The 24 T cell receptor beta chains below were found in one sample sequenced in a study of blood T cell repertoires in COVID-19. Measured with immunoSEQ multiplex PCR; TCRdb has only the in-frame clones, and not every one. The sample carries under 200,000 clones, 75% to 85% recorded once. The sample taken for sequencing was peripheral blood. These receptors all come from a human donor in a cohort sampled during active COVID-19.

This rearrangement joins TRBV5-4 to TRBJ2-7, with D tentatively TRBD1 (6 bases). Per the germline V gene, CDR1 is SGHNT and CDR2 is YYREEE (reference sequence). CDR3 size: 14 residues. V was clipped by 2 bases and J by 2 bases, with 11 bases between them. The CDR3 sequence: CASSFRGGAYEQYF. As DNA, the CDR3 is TGTGCCAGCAGCTTCCGAGGGGGTGCCTACGAGCAGTACTTC.

In this sample, this clone turned up a few times. The genes are TRBV11-3 and TRBJ1-1, with D unclear. Trimming stripped 0 bases from V and 1 base from J, with 3 bases between. The germline V gene encodes CDR1 SGHNT and CDR2 YENEEA. The CDR3 covers 13 residues. The CDR3 reads CASSLERNTEAFF. CDR3 coding DNA: TGTGCCAGCAGCTTAGAGAGGAACACTGAAGCTTTCTTT.

This clone was recorded only once. The sample has other DNA sequences that encode this CDR3 too. CDR3 in DNA: TGTGCCAGCAGTGCCACTGGGAACACTGAAGCTTTCTTT. Protein: CASSATGNTEAFF. This chain uses TRBV6-4 with TRBJ1-1, with D hard to call. Germline assignment: CDR1 MRHNA and CDR2 SNTAGT. This CDR3 is built from 13 residues. The V gene lost 4 bases and the J gene lost 1 base, with 7 bases spanning the gap.

The gene calls are TRBV19 and TRBJ1-4; possible D gene TRBD1, 6 bases. Trimming stripped 3 bases from V and 4 bases from J, with 9 bases between. The CDR3 has 14 residues. Germline-derived CDR1 and CDR2 are LNHDA and SQIVND (reference sequence). This CDR3 is CASSMGHVNEKLFF. In DNA form, the CDR3 reads TGTGCCAGTAGTATGGGACACGTTAATGAAAAACTGTTTTTT.

The chain employs TRBV27 and TRBJ1-2; D might be TRBD1 (6 bases). Germline V gene lookup returns CDR1 MNHEY and CDR2 SMNVEV (reference sequence). CDR3 length equals 14 residues. Trimming took off 4 bases at V and 3 bases at J, with 12 bases between the two ends. CDR3 sequence reads: CASSSLGADYGYTF. The CDR3 DNA follows: TGTGCCAGCAGTTCCCTGGGGGCTGACTATGGCTACACCTTC.

This chain uses TRBV3-1 (or the pseudogene TRBV3-2) with TRBJ1-1; 7 nucleotides match TRBD1. From germline, CDR1 is LGHDT and CDR2 YNNKEL (reference sequence). Germline trimming cut 7 bases from V and 1 base from J; bases unmatched to any gene: 3. This CDR3 region has 13 residues. CDR3 coding DNA: TGTGCCAGCAAGGGACAGCCGAACACTGAAGCTTTCTTT. Encoded protein: CASKGQPNTEAFF.

The rearrangement links TRBV21-1 to TRBJ2-3; TRBD1, the table's D call, was not compared with the DNA. TRBV21-1 is noted as a pseudogene. This CDR3 has 16 amino acids. CDR3 nucleotide sequence: TGTGCCAGCAGCAGCTCAAGTGGGGCTAGCACAGATACGCAGTATTTT. Protein product: CASSSSSGASTDTQYF.

This chain joins TRBV7-9 and TRBJ2-7; D perhaps matches TRBD2 (5 bases). V was shortened by 2 bases and J by 4 bases, with 12 bases between the two germline ends. The CDR3 is made up of 14 amino acids. Germline assignment: CDR1 SEHNR and CDR2 FQNEAQ (reference sequence). This CDR3 reads CASSLPPTSYEQYF. DNA for the CDR3: TGTGCCAGCAGCTTACCCCCCACTAGTTACGAGCAGTACTTC.

The chain is built from TRBV19 and TRBJ1-4; D remains unclear. In germline, CDR1 is LNHDA, CDR2 SQIVND (reference sequence). V was clipped by 5 bases and J by 11 bases, with 21 bases between them. The CDR3 is made up of 15 amino acids. The CDR3 sequence is CASSPRRGERQKLFF. The CDR3 coding sequence is TGTGCCAGTAGTCCTCGCCGCGGAGAACGGCAGAAACTGTTTTTT.

The J gene is TRBJ2-1, the V gene TRBV28; D remains unclear. Germline-derived CDR1 and CDR2 are MDHEN and SYDVKM. The CDR3 is made up of 10 amino acids. With 9 bases removed from V and 5 bases from J, the gap between germline ends came to 5 bases. CDR3 residues: CASPNNEQFF. The CDR3 region has the DNA TGTGCCAGTCCCAACAATGAGCAGTTCTTC.

The chain carries TRBV12-3 or TRBV12-4 and TRBJ1-3; no reliable D call. Trimming stripped 6 bases from V and 4 bases from J, with 7 bases between. The CDR3 runs to 12 residues. The CDR3 region has the DNA TGTGCCAGCAGGGCCCCAGGAAACACCATATATTTT. Protein: CASRAPGNTIYF.

The genes are TRBV25-1 and TRBJ2-7, with TRBD1 matching over 10 bases. Germline V gene data show CDR1 as MGHDK and CDR2 as SYGVNS. This CDR3 contains 14 residues. J lost 3 bases, V lost 5 bases, and 4 bases had no gene match. For the CDR3, the DNA is TGTGCCAGCAGTCTAAGGACAGGGGGCTACGAGCAGTACTTC. Translation gives CASSLRTGGYEQYF.

This clone came up a few times. The identical CDR3 is also encoded by other nucleotide sequences in the sample. Here the CDR3 DNA reads TGCGCCAGCAGCTCGGGACAGCCCAACACTGAAGCTTTCTTT. Protein sequence: CASSSGQPNTEAFF. The chain uses TRBV5-1 and TRBJ1-1, with 7 bases aligning to TRBD1. Germline CDR1 and CDR2: SGHRS and YFSETQ. V trimming: 3 bases; J trimming: 2 bases; junction bases outside the gene matches: 4. The CDR3 covers 14 residues.

A few counts support this clone. The rearrangement links TRBV7-2 to TRBJ1-2; 7 bases fit TRBD1. The germline V gene has CDR1 SGHTA and CDR2 FQGNSA. J lost 5 bases, V lost 4 bases, and 4 bases had no gene match. This CDR3 is built from 13 residues. The CDR3 spells CASSSYRGYGYTF. In nucleotides, the CDR3 is TGTGCCAGCAGCTCCTACAGGGGATATGGCTACACCTTC.

The chain joins TRBV6-5 to TRBJ2-7; TRBD1 agrees at 7 bases. Germline-derived CDR1 and CDR2 are MNHEY and SVGAGI. V trimming: 4 bases; J trimming: 5 bases; junction bases outside the gene matches: 8. This CDR3 contains 14 residues. The CDR3 DNA follows: TGTGCCAGCAGTTCGCATGACAGGGTCCACGAGCAGTACTTC. Encoded protein: CASSSHDRVHEQYF.

The V and J genes are TRBV7-2 and TRBJ2-7; 8 bases are a match to TRBD2. Germline assignment: CDR1 SGHTA and CDR2 FQGNSA. This CDR3 contains 15 residues. V dropped 5 bases and J dropped 0; count of bases not matched to a gene: 6. The CDR3 region is CASSLRGGVSYEQYF. The CDR3 DNA reads as TGTGCCAGCAGCCTCCGGGGGGGGGTCTCCTACGAGCAGTACTTC.

The chain recombines TRBV7-2 with TRBJ2-7; 7 positions match TRBD1. Germline values: CDR1 SGHTA, CDR2 FQGNSA. The CDR3 contains 18 residues. V was clipped by 6 bases and J by 0 bases; unmatched bases: 17. The CDR3 DNA reads as TGTGCCAGCAGAGTCGCCGGGACAGCGAAAAGGAGCTCCTACGAGCAGTACTTC. This codes for CASRVAGTAKRSSYEQYF.

The rearrangement joins TRBV5-1 to TRBJ1-5, with D perhaps TRBD1 (5 bases). V gave up 0 bases and J gave up 5 bases, with 9 bases separating them. CDR1 and CDR2 (germline): SGHRS, YFSETQ. This CDR3 contains 14 residues. The CDR3 DNA follows: TGCGCCAGCAGCTTGGTGGGGGGAGATCAGCCCCAGCATTTT. This sequence encodes CASSLVGGDQPQHF. The full variable domain, with the rest looked up from reference TRBV5-1 and TRBJ1-5, is KAGVTQTPRYLIKTRGQQVTLSCSPISGHRSVSWYQQTPGQGLQFLFEYFSETQRNKGNFPGRFSGRQFSNSRSEMNVSTLELGDSALYLCASSLVGGDQPQHFGDGTRLSIL.

The CDR3: CASSLGQFKAFF. Here the CDR3 DNA reads TGTGCCAGCAGCCTAGGACAGTTTAAAGCTTTCTTT. This chain uses TRBV3-1 (or the pseudogene TRBV3-2) with TRBJ1-1; D is perhaps TRBD1 (6 bases). This CDR3 spans 12 amino acids. CDR1 LGHDT and CDR2 YNNKEL come from the germline V gene (reference sequence). V was pared by 4 bases and J by 9 bases, with 12 bases between.

The V call is TRBV11-2, the J call TRBJ2-1; D remains unclear. CDR3 length equals 14 residues. Trimming pared 1 base from V and 8 bases from J, leaving 12 bases between. Germline V lookup: CDR1 SGHAT, CDR2 FQNNGV. CDR3 bases: TGTGCCAGCAGCTTAGGGCTAAGTCAGGATGAGCAGTTCTTC. Protein sequence: CASSLGLSQDEQFF.

The chain employs TRBV3-1 (or the pseudogene TRBV3-2) and TRBJ2-2; 14 bases align to TRBD2. V shed 1 base, J shed 5 bases, and the junction held 3 bases outside the gene matches. The V gene's germline CDR1 is LGHDT and CDR2 YNNKEL (reference sequence). This CDR3 has 17 residues. CDR3 amino acids: CASSQGLAGGPTGELFF. Here the CDR3 DNA reads TGTGCCAGCAGCCAAGGACTAGCGGGAGGGCCTACCGGGGAGCTGTTTTTT.

The chain links TRBV6-2 or TRBV6-3 to TRBJ1-6; no clear D gene. Per germline, CDR1 MNHEY and CDR2 SVGEGT. The V and J ends lost 4 bases and 7 bases respectively, with 14 bases between them. The CDR3 covers 15 residues. CDR3 nucleotides: TGTGCCAGCAGTTCCGACTTGGGTAGCAATTCACCCCTCCACTTT. Its translation is CASSSDLGSNSPLHF.

The V gene is TRBV7-2, the J gene TRBJ1-3; possibly TRBD1 for D (6 bases). V was shortened by 5 bases and J by 4 bases, with 9 bases between the two germline ends. Germline CDR1 reads SGHTA; CDR2 reads FQGNSA. The CDR3 loop spans 13 amino acids. CDR3 coding DNA: TGTGCCAGCAGCACTACAGGGGGAAACACCATATATTTT. Amino acid sequence: CASSTTGGNTIYF. Supplemented by reference TRBV7-2 and TRBJ1-3, the full variable domain reads GAGVSQSPSNKVTEKGKDVELRCDPISGHTALYWYRQSLGQGLEFLIYFQGNSAPDKSGLPSDRFSAERTGGSVSTLTIQRTQQEDSAVYLCASSTTGGNTIYFGEGSWLTVV.

The V and J genes are TRBV7-9 and TRBJ1-1; no clear D. The CDR3 covers 15 residues. V was cut by 1 base and J by 2 bases, with 11 bases left in between. Germline CDR1 and CDR2: SEHNR and FQNEAQ (reference sequence). The CDR3 loop is CASSLGQIKNTEAFF. The CDR3 region has the DNA TGTGCCAGCAGCTTAGGGCAGATTAAAAACACTGAAGCTTTCTTT.